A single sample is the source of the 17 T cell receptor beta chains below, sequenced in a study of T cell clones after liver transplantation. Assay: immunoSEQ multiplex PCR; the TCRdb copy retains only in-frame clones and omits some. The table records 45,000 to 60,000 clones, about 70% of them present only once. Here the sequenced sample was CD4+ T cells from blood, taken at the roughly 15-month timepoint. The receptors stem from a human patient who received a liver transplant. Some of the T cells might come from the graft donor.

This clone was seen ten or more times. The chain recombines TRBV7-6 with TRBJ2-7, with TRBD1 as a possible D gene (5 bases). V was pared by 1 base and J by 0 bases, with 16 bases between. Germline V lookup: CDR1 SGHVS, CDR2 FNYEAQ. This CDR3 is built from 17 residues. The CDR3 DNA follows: TGTGCCAGCAGCTTAGGGGTGGGGCAGGGCAGCTCCTACGAGCAGTACTTC. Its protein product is CASSLGVGQGSSYEQYF.

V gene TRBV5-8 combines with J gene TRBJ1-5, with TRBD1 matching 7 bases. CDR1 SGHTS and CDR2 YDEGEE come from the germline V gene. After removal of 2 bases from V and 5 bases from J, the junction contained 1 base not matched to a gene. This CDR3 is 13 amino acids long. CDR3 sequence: CASSFDRDQPQHF. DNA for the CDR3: TGTGCCAGCAGCTTCGACAGGGATCAGCCCCAGCATTTT. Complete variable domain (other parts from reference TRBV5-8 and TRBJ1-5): EAGVTQSPTHLIKTRGQQATLRCSPISGHTSVYWYQQALGLGLQFLLWYDEGEERNRGNFPPRFSGRQFPNYSSELNVNALELEDSALYLCASSFDRDQPQHFGDGTRLSIL.

The CDR3 nucleotides are TGTGCCAGTAGTTCAGGGATGGTCAATCAGCCCCAGCATTTT. Protein product: CASSSGMVNQPQHF. V and J are TRBV19 and TRBJ1-5; D is perhaps TRBD1 (5 bases). CDR1 and CDR2 (germline): LNHDA, SQIVND (reference sequence). V lost 5 bases, J lost 3 bases, and 11 bases lay in between. This CDR3 comprises 14 residues.

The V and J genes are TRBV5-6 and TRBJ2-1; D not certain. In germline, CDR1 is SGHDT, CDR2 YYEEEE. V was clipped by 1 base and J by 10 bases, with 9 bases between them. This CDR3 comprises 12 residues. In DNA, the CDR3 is TGTGCCAGCAGCTTGAATGCGGAAGAGCAGTTCTTC. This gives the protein CASSLNAEEQFF.

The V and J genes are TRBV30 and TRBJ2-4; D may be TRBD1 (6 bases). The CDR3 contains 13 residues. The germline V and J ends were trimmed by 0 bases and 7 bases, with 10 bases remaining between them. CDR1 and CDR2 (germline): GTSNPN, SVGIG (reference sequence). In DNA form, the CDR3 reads TGTGCCTGGAGTGTACAGGGTGTGAACATTCAGTACTTC. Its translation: CAWSVQGVNIQYF.

The CDR3 sequence: CASSLEASGEGTQYF. DNA of the CDR3: TGCGCCAGCAGCTTGGAGGCTAGCGGGGAGGGGACCCAGTACTTC. The chain carries TRBV5-1 and TRBJ2-5; the match to TRBD2 covers 9 bases. Germline CDR1 SGHRS, CDR2 YFSETQ. J gave up 7 bases and V 0 bases, and 7 bases lay outside the gene matches. The CDR3 extends over 15 amino acids.

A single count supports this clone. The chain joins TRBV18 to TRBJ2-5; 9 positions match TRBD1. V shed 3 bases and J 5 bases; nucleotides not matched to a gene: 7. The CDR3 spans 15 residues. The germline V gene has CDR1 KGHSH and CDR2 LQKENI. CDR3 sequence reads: CASSPPGQGGETQYF. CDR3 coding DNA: TGTGCCAGCTCACCGCCGGGACAGGGCGGGGAGACCCAGTACTTC.

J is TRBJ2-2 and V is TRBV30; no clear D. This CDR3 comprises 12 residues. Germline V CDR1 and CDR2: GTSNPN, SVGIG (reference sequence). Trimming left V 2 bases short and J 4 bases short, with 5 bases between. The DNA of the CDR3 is TGTGCCTGGAGTCTCAGCACCGGGGAGCTGTTTTTT. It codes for CAWSLSTGELFF.

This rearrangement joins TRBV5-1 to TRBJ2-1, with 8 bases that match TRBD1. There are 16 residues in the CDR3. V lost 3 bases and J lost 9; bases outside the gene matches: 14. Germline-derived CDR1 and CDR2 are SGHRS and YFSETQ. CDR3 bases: TGCGCCAGCAGCTCGTTACCGGGACAGGTCAACACTGAGCAGTTCTTC. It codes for CASSSLPGQVNTEQFF.

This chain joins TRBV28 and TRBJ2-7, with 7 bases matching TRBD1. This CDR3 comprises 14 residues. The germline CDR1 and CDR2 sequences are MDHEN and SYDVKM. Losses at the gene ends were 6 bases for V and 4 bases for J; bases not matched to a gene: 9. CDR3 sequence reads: CASRPGQNIYEQYF. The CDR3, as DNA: TGTGCCAGCAGGCCGGGACAGAACATATACGAGCAGTACTTC.

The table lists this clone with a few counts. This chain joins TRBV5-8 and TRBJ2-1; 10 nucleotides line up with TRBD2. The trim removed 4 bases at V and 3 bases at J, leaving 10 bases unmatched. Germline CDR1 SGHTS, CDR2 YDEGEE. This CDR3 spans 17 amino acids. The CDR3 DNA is TGTGCCAGCAGCACCTCAGGAGCGGGGGGGCACTACAATGAGCAGTTCTTC. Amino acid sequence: CASSTSGAGGHYNEQFF.

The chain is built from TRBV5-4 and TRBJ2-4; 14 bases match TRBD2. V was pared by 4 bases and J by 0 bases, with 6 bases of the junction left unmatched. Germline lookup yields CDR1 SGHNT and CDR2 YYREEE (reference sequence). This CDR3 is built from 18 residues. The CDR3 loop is CASSPTSGGAGAKNIQYF. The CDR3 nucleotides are TGTGCCAGCAGCCCGACTAGCGGGGGGGCCGGAGCCAAAAACATTCAGTACTTC. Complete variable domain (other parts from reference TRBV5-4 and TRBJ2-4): ETGVTQSPTHLIKTRGQQVTLRCSSQSGHNTVSWYQQALGQGPQFIFQYYREEENGRGNFPPRFSGLQFPNYSSELNVNALELDDSALYLCASSPTSGGAGAKNIQYFGAGTRLSVL.

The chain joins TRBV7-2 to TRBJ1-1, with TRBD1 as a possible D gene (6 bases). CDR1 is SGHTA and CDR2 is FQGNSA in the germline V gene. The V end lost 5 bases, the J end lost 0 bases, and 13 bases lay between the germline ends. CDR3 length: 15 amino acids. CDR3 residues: CASSPVGTMNTEAFF. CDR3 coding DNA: TGTGCCAGCAGCCCAGTGGGGACAATGAACACTGAAGCTTTCTTT.

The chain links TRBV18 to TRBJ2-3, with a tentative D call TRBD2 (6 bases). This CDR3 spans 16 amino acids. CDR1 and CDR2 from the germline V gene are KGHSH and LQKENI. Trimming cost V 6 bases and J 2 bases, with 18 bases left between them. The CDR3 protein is CASSNLGGAITDTQYF. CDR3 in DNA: TGTGCCAGCTCCAATCTCGGAGGGGCGATCACAGATACGCAGTATTTT.

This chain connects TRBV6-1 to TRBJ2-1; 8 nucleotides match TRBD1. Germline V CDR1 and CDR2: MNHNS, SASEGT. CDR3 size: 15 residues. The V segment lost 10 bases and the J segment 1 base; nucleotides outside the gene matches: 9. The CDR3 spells CAIFKTGGSYNEQFF. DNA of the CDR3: TGTGCCATCTTCAAAACAGGGGGGTCCTACAATGAGCAGTTCTTC.

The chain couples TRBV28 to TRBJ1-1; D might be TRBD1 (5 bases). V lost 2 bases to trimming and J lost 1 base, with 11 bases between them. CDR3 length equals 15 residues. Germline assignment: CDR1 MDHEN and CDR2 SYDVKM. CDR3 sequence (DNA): TGTGCCAGCAGTTTACGCCAGGGACGGAACACTGAAGCTTTCTTT. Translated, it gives CASSLRQGRNTEAFF. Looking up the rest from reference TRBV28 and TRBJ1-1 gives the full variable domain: DVKVTQSSRYLVKRTGEKVFLECVQDMDHENMFWYRQDPGLGLRLIYFSYDVKMKEKGDIPEGYSVSREKKERFSLILESASTNQTSMYLCASSLRQGRNTEAFFGQGTRLTVV.

The CDR3 here is CASSLSGAVNEKLFF. DNA of the CDR3: TGTGCCAGCAGCTTAAGTGGGGCGGTTAATGAAAAACTGTTTTTT. V gene TRBV7-2 combines with J gene TRBJ1-4; possible D gene TRBD1, 5 bases. This CDR3 region has 15 residues. V dropped 2 bases and J dropped 4 bases, with 11 bases sitting between them. Per the germline V gene, CDR1 is SGHTA and CDR2 is FQGNSA.